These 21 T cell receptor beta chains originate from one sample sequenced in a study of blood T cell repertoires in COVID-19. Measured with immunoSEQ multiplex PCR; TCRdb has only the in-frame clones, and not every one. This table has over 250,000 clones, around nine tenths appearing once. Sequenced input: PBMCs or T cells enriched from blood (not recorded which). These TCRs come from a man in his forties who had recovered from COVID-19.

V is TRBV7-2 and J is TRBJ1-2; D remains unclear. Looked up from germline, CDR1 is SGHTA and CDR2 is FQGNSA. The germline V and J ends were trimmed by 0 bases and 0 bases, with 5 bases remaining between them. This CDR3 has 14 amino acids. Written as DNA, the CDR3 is TGTGCCAGCAGCTTAGCGGCAGCTAACTATGGCTACACCTTC. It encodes CASSLAAANYGYTF. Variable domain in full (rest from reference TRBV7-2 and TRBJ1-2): GAGVSQSPSNKVTEKGKDVELRCDPISGHTALYWYRQSLGQGLEFLIYFQGNSAPDKSGLPSDRFSAERTGGSVSTLTIQRTQQEDSAVYLCASSLAAANYGYTFGSGTRLTVV.

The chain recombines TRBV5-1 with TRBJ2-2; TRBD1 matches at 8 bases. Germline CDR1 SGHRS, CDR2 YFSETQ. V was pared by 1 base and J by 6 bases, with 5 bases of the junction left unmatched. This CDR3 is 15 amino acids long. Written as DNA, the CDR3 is TGCGCCAGCAGCTTGTCAGGGGGCTCGGCCGGGGAGCTGTTTTTT. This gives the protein CASSLSGGSAGELFF.

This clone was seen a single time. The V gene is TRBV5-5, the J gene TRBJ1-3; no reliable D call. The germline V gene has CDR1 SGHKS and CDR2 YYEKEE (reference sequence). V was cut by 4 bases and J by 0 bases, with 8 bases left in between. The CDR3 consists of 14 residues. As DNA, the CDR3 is TGTGCCAGCAGCCGAGATAGCTCTGGAAACACCATATATTTT. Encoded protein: CASSRDSSGNTIYF.

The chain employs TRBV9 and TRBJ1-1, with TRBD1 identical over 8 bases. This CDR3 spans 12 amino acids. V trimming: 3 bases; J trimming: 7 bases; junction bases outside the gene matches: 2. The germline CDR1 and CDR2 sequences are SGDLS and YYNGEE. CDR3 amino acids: CASSGGQGEAFF. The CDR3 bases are TGTGCCAGCAGCGGCGGACAGGGTGAAGCTTTCTTT.

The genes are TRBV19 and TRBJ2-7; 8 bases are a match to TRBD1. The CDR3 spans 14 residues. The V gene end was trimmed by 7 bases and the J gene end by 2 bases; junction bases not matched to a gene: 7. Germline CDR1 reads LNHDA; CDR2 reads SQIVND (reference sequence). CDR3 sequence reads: CASKAGQGAYEQYF. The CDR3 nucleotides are TGTGCCAGTAAGGCTGGACAGGGCGCCTACGAGCAGTACTTC.

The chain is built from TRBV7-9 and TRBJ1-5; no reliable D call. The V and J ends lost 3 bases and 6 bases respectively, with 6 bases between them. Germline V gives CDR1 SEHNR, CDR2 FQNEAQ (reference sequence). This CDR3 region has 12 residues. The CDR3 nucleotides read TGTGCCAGCAGCTTTCGGGGTCAGCCCCAGCATTTT. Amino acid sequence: CASSFRGQPQHF.

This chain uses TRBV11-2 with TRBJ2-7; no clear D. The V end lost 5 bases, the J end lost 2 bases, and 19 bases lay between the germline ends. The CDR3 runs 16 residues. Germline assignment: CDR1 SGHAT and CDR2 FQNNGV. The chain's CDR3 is CASSPIARTKPYEQYF. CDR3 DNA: TGTGCCAGCAGCCCAATCGCTAGAACCAAACCCTACGAGCAGTACTTC.

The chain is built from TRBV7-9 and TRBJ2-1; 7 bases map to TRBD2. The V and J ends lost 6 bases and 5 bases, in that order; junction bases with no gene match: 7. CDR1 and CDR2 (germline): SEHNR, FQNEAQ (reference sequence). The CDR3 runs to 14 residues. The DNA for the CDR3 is TGTGCCAGCAGAGTTAGCGGGTCCCACAATGAGCAGTTCTTC. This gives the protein CASRVSGSHNEQFF.

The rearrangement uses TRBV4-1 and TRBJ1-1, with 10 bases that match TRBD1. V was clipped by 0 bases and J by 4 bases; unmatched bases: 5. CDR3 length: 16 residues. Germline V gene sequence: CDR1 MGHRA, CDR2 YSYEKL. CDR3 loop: CASSQDEGQGRTEAFF. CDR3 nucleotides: TGCGCCAGCAGCCAAGACGAGGGACAGGGGCGCACTGAAGCTTTCTTT.

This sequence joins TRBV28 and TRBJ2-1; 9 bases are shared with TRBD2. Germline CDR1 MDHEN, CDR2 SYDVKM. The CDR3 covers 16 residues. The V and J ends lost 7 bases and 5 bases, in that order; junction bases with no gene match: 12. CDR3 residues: CASTMGGGRVDNEQFF. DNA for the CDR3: TGTGCCAGCACCATGGGGGGCGGGAGGGTTGACAATGAGCAGTTCTTC.

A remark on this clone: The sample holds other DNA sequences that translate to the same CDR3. CDR3: CASRATSVGTDTQYF. The CDR3 DNA reads TGTGCCAGCAGGGCGACTAGCGTAGGCACAGATACGCAGTATTTT. This rearrangement joins TRBV2 to TRBJ2-3; 8 bases line up with TRBD2. There are 15 residues in the CDR3. Germline V gives CDR1 SNHLY, CDR2 FYNNEI. V lost 6 bases, J lost 1 base, and 6 bases stayed unmatched.

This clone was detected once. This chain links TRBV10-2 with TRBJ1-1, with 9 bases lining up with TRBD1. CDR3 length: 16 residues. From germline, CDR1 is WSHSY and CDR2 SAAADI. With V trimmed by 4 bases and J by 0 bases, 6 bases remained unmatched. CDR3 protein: CASSGPGQGMNTEAFF. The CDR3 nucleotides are TGCGCCAGCAGTGGGCCAGGACAGGGGATGAACACTGAAGCTTTCTTT.

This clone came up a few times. The CDR3 region is CAISADSRPTYTEAFF. CDR3 nucleotide sequence: TGTGCCATCAGTGCGGACAGCCGGCCAACCTACACTGAAGCTTTCTTT. This chain links TRBV10-3 with TRBJ1-1; possible D gene TRBD1, 6 bases. The CDR3 covers 16 residues. V lost 4 bases and J lost 3, with 18 bases in between. Germline loops: CDR1 ENHRY, CDR2 SYGVKD.

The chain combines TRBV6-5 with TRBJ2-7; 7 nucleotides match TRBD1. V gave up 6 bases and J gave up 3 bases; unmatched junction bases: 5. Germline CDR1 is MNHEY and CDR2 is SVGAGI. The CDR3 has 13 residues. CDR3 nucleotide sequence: TGTGCCAGCAGCTCGGACAGGTTCTACGAGCAGTACTTC. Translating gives CASSSDRFYEQYF.

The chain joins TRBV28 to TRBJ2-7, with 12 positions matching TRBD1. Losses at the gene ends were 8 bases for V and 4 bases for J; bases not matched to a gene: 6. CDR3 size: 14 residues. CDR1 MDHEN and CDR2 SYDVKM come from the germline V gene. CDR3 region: CASQRDRGPYEQYF. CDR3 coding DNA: TGTGCCAGCCAGCGGGACAGGGGGCCTTACGAGCAGTACTTC.

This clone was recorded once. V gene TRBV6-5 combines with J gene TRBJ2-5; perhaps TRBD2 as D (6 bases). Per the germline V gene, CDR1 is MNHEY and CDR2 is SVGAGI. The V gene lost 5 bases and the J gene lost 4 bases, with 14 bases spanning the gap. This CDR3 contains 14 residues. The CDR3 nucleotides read TGTGCCAGCAGTACTAACGGGGGTGCAGAGACCCAGTACTTC. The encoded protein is CASSTNGGAETQYF.

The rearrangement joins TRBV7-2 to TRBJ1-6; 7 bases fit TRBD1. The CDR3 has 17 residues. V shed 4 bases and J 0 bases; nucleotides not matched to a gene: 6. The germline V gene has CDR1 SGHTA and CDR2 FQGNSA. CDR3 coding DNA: TGTGCCAGCAGCTCAGGGGGTTCTAGCTCCTATAATTCACCCCTCCACTTT. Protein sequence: CASSSGGSSSYNSPLHF.

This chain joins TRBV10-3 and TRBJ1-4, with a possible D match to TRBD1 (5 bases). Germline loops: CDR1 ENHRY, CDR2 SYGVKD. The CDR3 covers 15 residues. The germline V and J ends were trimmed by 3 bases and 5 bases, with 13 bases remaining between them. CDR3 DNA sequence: TGTGCCATCAGTGAATCAGGGTGGGGAAATGAAAAACTGTTTTTT. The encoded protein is CAISESGWGNEKLFF.

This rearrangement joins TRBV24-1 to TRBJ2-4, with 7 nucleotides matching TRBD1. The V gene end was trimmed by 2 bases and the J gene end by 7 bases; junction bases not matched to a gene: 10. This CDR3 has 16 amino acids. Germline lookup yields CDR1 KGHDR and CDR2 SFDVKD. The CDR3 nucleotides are TGTGCCACCAGTGATTCAAATATAGGGACAGACAACATTCAGTACTTC. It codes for CATSDSNIGTDNIQYF.

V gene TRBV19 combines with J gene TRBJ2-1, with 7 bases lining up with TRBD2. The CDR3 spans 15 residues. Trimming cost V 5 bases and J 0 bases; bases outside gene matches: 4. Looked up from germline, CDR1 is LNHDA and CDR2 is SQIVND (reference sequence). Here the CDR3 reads CASSPSGSSYNEQFF. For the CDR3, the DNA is TGTGCCAGTAGTCCTAGCGGAAGCTCCTACAATGAGCAGTTCTTC.

The CDR3 DNA reads TGTGCCAGCAGTGAAGCAGGGGGTTGGTTTAGGAGCAATCAGCCCCAGCATTTT. Its translation is CASSEAGGWFRSNQPQHF. The gene calls are TRBV2 and TRBJ1-5; possible D gene TRBD1, 6 bases. The CDR3 is made up of 18 amino acids. Looked up from germline, CDR1 is SNHLY and CDR2 is FYNNEI. The V end was cut by 0 bases, the J end by 1 base, with 16 bases between.